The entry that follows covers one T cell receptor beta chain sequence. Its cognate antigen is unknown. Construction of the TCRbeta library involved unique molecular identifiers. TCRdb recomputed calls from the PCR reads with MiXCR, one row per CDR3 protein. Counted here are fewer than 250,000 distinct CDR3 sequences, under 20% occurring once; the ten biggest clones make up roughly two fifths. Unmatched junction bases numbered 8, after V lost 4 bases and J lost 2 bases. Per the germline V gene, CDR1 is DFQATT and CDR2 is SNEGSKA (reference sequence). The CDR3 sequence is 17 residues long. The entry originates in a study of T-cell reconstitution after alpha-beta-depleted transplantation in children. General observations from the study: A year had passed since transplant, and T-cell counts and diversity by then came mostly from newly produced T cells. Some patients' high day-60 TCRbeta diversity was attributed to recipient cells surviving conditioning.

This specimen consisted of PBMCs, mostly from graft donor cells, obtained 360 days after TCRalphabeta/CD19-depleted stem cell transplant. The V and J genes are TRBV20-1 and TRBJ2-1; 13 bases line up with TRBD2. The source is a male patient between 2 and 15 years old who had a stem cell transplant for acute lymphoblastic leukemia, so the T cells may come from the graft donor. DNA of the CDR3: TGCAGTGCTAAAAGACTAGCGGGGGGCCTAACCTACAATGAGCAGTTCTTC. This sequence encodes CSAKRLAGGLTYNEQFF.